This T cell receptor beta chain was captured in a study of cytomegalovirus exposure and HLA in healthy donors. V was clipped by 5 bases and J by 8 bases, with 13 bases between them. This CDR3 has 13 amino acids. CDR1 is SGHNT, CDR2 YENEEA, per germline. 13 Jbeta primers and 60 Vbeta primers were used for the PCR. Some clones are missing from TCRdb's copy, which holds only in-frame ones; the method was immunoSEQ multiplex PCR. Of 130,000 or so clones in the sample, around two thirds were seen once. The genes are TRBV11-3 and TRBJ2-1; no definite D call. This TCR came from a middle-aged woman in good health and CMV-seronegative. Sequencing was done on a sample of PBMCs. CDR3 nucleotide sequence: TGTGCCAGCAGCCTATTCCCTGGTGATGAGCAGTTCTTC. As protein: CASSLFPGDEQFF. The complete variable domain, with remaining parts taken from reference TRBV11-3 and TRBJ2-1, reads EAGVVQSPRYKIIEKKQPVAFWCNPISGHNTLYWYLQNLGQGPELLIRYENEEAVDDSQLPKDRFSAERLKGVDSTLKIQPAELGDSAVYLCASSLFPGDEQFFGPGTRLTVL.